The 17 T cell receptor beta chains below all came from one sample that was sequenced in a study of vaccination and CD4 T cells after COVID-19. What these receptors recognize is not known. The Oncomine TCR Beta short-read assay was applied to DNA of cultured CD4+ T cells. A single record per CDR3 protein comes from TCRdb applying MiXCR to the PCR reads. The sample records more than 3,500 distinct CDR3 sequences, 68% being singletons. Treatment denoted: approximately 9-day PBMC culture with coronavirus spike peptide pools or control peptides (ViraFEST assay). The sample comprised CD4+ T cells from blood, cultured in vitro. All receptors come from a human donor who had recovered from COVID-19.

V gene TRBV21-1 combines with J gene TRBJ1-2; TRBD1 is the table's D call, not checked against the DNA. TRBV21-1 is assigned pseudogene status. The CDR3 covers 13 residues. The CDR3 region has the DNA TGTGCCAGCAGACCCGGACGAGTCAGTGGCTGCACCTTC. It codes for CASRPGRVSGCTF.

The chain employs TRBV28 and TRBJ1-2; D remains unclear. Germline CDR1 MDHEN, CDR2 SYDVKM. The V and J ends lost 2 bases and 8 bases respectively, with 12 bases between them. This CDR3 comprises 13 residues. CDR3 residues: CASSLPARGGYTF. In nucleotides, the CDR3 is TGTGCCAGCAGTTTACCGGCGCGAGGGGGCTACACCTTC.

This rearrangement joins TRBV20-1 to TRBJ1-2, with 10 bases that match TRBD1. The CDR3 runs 14 residues. CDR1 DFQATT and CDR2 SNEGSKA come from the germline V gene (reference sequence). The V gene end was trimmed by 5 bases and the J gene end by 6 bases; junction bases not matched to a gene: 9. The CDR3 sequence: CSAGGGQGRHGYTF. The CDR3 coding sequence is TGCAGTGCTGGGGGGGGACAGGGGCGCCATGGCTACACCTTC.

V usage is TRBV5-1 and J usage is TRBJ2-5, with D unclear. The CDR3 runs 12 residues. Trimming cost V 2 bases and J 5 bases, with 7 bases left between them. Germline-derived CDR1 and CDR2 are SGHRS and YFSETQ. Here the CDR3 DNA reads TGCGCCAGCAGCTTACAGAGGGAGACCCAGTACTTC. It translates to CASSLQRETQYF.

This chain connects TRBV9 to TRBJ1-1, with D possibly TRBD1 on 5 matching bases. V was trimmed by 3 bases and J by 4 bases, leaving 10 bases between them. The germline V gene encodes CDR1 SGDLS and CDR2 YYNGEE. The CDR3 consists of 13 residues. This chain's CDR3 is CASSALGGTEAFF. For the CDR3, the DNA is TGTGCCAGCAGCGCCCTCGGGGGCACTGAAGCTTTCTTT.

This clonotype was counted once. The V and J genes are TRBV7-2 and TRBJ1-2; 7 bases are a match to TRBD1. V lost 1 base, J lost 3 bases, and 8 bases stayed unmatched. The CDR3 has 16 residues. CDR1 is SGHTA and CDR2 is FQGNSA in the germline V gene. The CDR3 DNA reads TGTGCCAGCAGCTTAGTCTCGGGACAGCCATACTATGGCTACACCTTC. Translating gives CASSLVSGQPYYGYTF.

This clonotype was recorded a few times. V gene TRBV18 combines with J gene TRBJ1-1; 9 bases are a match to TRBD1. J gave up 1 base and V 3 bases, and 3 bases lay outside the gene matches. CDR1 is KGHSH and CDR2 is LQKENI in the germline V gene. This CDR3 is built from 15 residues. Written as DNA, the CDR3 is TGTGCCAGCTCACCGGGGACAGGGAAGAACACTGAAGCTTTCTTT. Encoded protein: CASSPGTGKNTEAFF. Variable domain in full (rest from reference TRBV18 and TRBJ1-1): NAGVMQNPRHLVRRRGQEARLRCSPMKGHSHVYWYRQLPEEGLKFMVYLQKENIIDESGMPKERFSAEFPKEGPSILRIQQVVRGDSAAYFCASSPGTGKNTEAFFGQGTRLTVV.

The chain has TRBV6-1 and TRBJ1-5; 9 bases fit TRBD1. J lost 8 bases, V lost 4 bases, and 9 bases had no gene match. The CDR3 is made up of 15 amino acids. Germline V CDR1 and CDR2: MNHNS, SASEGT. The CDR3 here is CASSGNTGGYKPQHF. CDR3 bases: TGTGCCAGCAGTGGAAATACAGGGGGCTATAAGCCCCAGCATTTT.

The chain joins TRBV5-6 to TRBJ2-5; 9 nucleotides agree with TRBD1. The V segment lost 4 bases and the J segment 4 bases; nucleotides outside the gene matches: 11. The CDR3 covers 16 residues. CDR1 SGHDT and CDR2 YYEEEE come from the germline V gene. The CDR3 is CASSGQGRPFGETQYF. The CDR3 bases are TGTGCCAGCAGCGGACAGGGGCGTCCTTTCGGAGAGACCCAGTACTTC.

This clonotype occurred a few times. The chain carries TRBV21-1 and TRBJ2-5; no check of the table's D call, TRBD1, against the DNA was made. TRBV21-1 constitutes a pseudogene. This CDR3 is built from 16 residues. The CDR3 DNA reads TGTGCCAGCAGCAAGGTTGGTTGGCGGGGGAGCGAGACCCAGTACTTC. Translating gives CASSKVGWRGSETQYF.

This clonotype was detected a few times. The rearrangement uses TRBV7-2 and TRBJ1-2; D gene uncertain. CDR1 is SGHTA, CDR2 FQGNSA, per germline. Trimming took off 1 base at V and 1 base at J, with 1 base between the two ends. CDR3 size: 12 residues. DNA for the CDR3: TGTGCCAGCAGCTTAGATAACTATGGCTACACCTTC. Translation gives CASSLDNYGYTF. Full variable domain (missing parts from reference TRBV7-2 and TRBJ1-2): GAGVSQSPSNKVTEKGKDVELRCDPISGHTALYWYRQSLGQGLEFLIYFQGNSAPDKSGLPSDRFSAERTGGSVSTLTIQRTQQEDSAVYLCASSLDNYGYTFGSGTRLTVV.

In this sample, this clonotype turned up a few times. The chain carries TRBV7-9 and TRBJ2-7; D gene ambiguous. V was cut by 1 base and J by 6 bases, with 4 bases left in between. From germline, CDR1 is SEHNR and CDR2 FQNEAQ (reference sequence). The CDR3 spans 11 residues. Written as DNA, the CDR3 is TGTGCCAGCAGCTTAGTAGGCGAGCAGTACTTC. It translates to CASSLVGEQYF.

This sequence joins TRBV18 and TRBJ1-1; TRBD1 aligns across 7 bases. V shed 6 bases and J 2 bases; nucleotides not matched to a gene: 6. The CDR3 is made up of 14 amino acids. CDR1 is KGHSH, CDR2 LQKENI, per germline. The DNA for the CDR3 is TGTGCCAGCTCCCGGGACAGACTTAACACTGAAGCTTTCTTT. This codes for CASSRDRLNTEAFF. Supplemented by reference TRBV18 and TRBJ1-1, the full variable domain reads NAGVMQNPRHLVRRRGQEARLRCSPMKGHSHVYWYRQLPEEGLKFMVYLQKENIIDESGMPKERFSAEFPKEGPSILRIQQVVRGDSAAYFCASSRDRLNTEAFFGQGTRLTVV.

V gene TRBV30 combines with J gene TRBJ2-5; possibly TRBD1 or TRBD2 for D (5 bases each). Trimming shortened V by 5 bases and J by 4 bases, and 14 bases separated the two germline ends. Germline lookup yields CDR1 GTSNPN and CDR2 SVGIG (reference sequence). This CDR3 contains 13 residues. The CDR3 bases are TGTGCCTGGGGGCGTGGGGGTGCAGAGACCCAGTACTTC. Protein product: CAWGRGGAETQYF.

The gene calls are TRBV6-1 and TRBJ1-5; D remains ambiguous. The length of the CDR3 is 14 residues. Germline V gene lookup returns CDR1 MNHNS and CDR2 SASEGT. Deletions cut 8 bases from V and 3 bases from J, with 14 bases between. CDR3: CASERDATNQPQHF. The CDR3 DNA follows: TGTGCCAGCGAACGCGACGCTACCAATCAGCCCCAGCATTTT.

In this sample, this clonotype is large. The chain recombines TRBV10-3 with TRBJ1-2, with 7 bases identical to TRBD1. V gave up 11 bases and J gave up 2 bases; unmatched junction bases: 11. This CDR3 has 14 residues. Looked up from germline, CDR1 is ENHRY and CDR2 is SYGVKD. The chain's CDR3 is CAAGGATGNYGYTF. In DNA, the CDR3 is TGTGCCGCCGGGGGTGCGACAGGGAACTATGGCTACACCTTC.

This CDR3 reads CATSRGGLRGRIDTEAFF. CDR3 bases: TGTGCCACCAGCAGAGGGGGGCTCAGGGGTCGTATAGACACTGAAGCTTTCTTT. The chain carries TRBV15 and TRBJ1-1; the D gene is possibly TRBD1 (6 bases). The V and J ends lost 1 base and 3 bases respectively, with 21 bases between them. The CDR3 is made up of 18 amino acids. Germline V gene sequence: CDR1 LNHNV, CDR2 YYDKDF (reference sequence).